This T cell receptor beta chain stems from a study of T cell clusters in autoimmune cytopenias. About 39,000 genome equivalents of blood DNA were amplified for TRB. Turning to this clonotype: Antigen unknown.

TRB rearrangements were amplified by touch-down multiplex PCR with mixed TRB-A/B primers. TCRdb processed the multiplex PCR reads again and assigns one entry to each CDR3 protein, with no DNA. This specimen shows around 7,000 distinct CDR3 sequences; the ten leading clones hold roughly a tenth. CDR1 and CDR2 (germline): MRHNA, SNTAGT. The CDR3 is 15 residues long. Study-wide results and caveats: Compared with active autoimmune hepatitis patients, healthy donors showed about 3.2-fold more exclusive TRB clusters. The T cell clusters were defined only in silico, without experimental functional validation.

These data were likewise used in another study, on T cell repertoires in aging, cancer and after chemotherapy. As reported in that work: Compared with age-matched healthy donors, untreated hematological or solid cancer patients showed higher blood TCR clonality. Immunological memory after chemotherapy cannot be judged from the repertoire data.

The chain carries TRBV6-4 and TRBJ2-6. Sequenced input: peripheral blood. This TCR was sampled from a human donor in good health. The chain's CDR3 is CASSESGSGANVLTF.